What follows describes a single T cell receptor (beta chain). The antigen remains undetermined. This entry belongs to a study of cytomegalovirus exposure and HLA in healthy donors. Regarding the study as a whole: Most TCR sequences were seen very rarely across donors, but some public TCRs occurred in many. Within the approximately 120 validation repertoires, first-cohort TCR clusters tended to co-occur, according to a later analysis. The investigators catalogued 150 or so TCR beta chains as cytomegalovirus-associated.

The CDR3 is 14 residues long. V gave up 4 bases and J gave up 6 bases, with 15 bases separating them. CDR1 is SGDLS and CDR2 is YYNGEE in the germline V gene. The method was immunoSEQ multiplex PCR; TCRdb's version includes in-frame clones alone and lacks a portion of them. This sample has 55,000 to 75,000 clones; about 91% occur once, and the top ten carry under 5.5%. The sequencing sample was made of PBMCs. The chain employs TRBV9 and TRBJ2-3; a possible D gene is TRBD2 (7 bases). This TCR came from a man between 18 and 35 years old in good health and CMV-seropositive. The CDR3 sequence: CASSPSTGGDTQYF. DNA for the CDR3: TGTGCCAGCAGCCCCTCAACGGGGGGCGATACGCAGTATTTT.